This T cell receptor beta chain was captured in a study of T cells after yellow fever vaccination. Study-wide background: Low-cell-number fractions underwent preparation using SMART-Seq v4 Ultra Low Input.

TCRdb independently ran MiXCR on the 5' RACE reads; one entry per CDR3 protein. The table lists approximately 160,000 distinct CDR3 sequences, around 9% of them singletons, with approximately 39% in the top ten. In its sample, this clonotype was seen many times. The antigen is undetermined. Study findings and constraints: After the booster, 96% of CD4 and roughly nine tenths of CD8 primary-response clones were re-detected. Compared with primary, the secondary response was weaker and peaked at day 5, not 15. Of the clonotypes, a small share occurred in both CD4 and CD8 compartments.

Per the germline V gene, CDR1 is MNHEY and CDR2 is SVGAGI. CDR3 length: 13 amino acids. J gave up 6 bases and V 8 bases, and 4 bases lay outside the gene matches. Sequenced material: CD8+ T cells sorted from PBMCs, taken 45 days after the yellow fever booster vaccination. The chain uses TRBV6-5 and TRBJ2-1; 10 bases map to TRBD2. This clonotype was sampled from a man in his late teens or twenties who received the YFV17D yellow fever vaccine. The CDR3 here is CASERGGLNEQFF. The CDR3 DNA follows: TGTGCCAGCGAGCGGGGGGGCCTCAATGAGCAGTTCTTC.